The rows below give T cell receptor beta chains drawn from one sample of a study of somatic mutations in cytotoxic T cells in rheumatoid arthritis. Assay: immunoSEQ multiplex PCR; the TCRdb copy retains only in-frame clones and omits some. The sample holds under 4,500 clones, around 70% seen once. The specimen sequenced was CD8+ T cells sorted from blood. These receptor sequences come from an adult with rheumatoid arthritis. The CDR3 runs from the conserved cysteine through the conserved F or W. D genes are given only for firm matches. Rows may omit the clone size; those that give it use once, few, many or a size class.

clone_size: -
v_call: TRBV7-3
d_call: -
j_call: TRBJ2-7
cdr3_aa: CASSSRGNSYEQYF
cdr3_nt: TGTGCCAGCAGCTCGCGGGGAAACTCCTACGAGCAGTACTTC

clone_size: -
v_call: TRBV5-5
d_call: -
j_call: TRBJ2-7
cdr3_aa: CASSHYETYEQYF
cdr3_nt: TGTGCCAGCAGTCACTACGAAACCTACGAGCAGTACTTC

clone_size: -
v_call: TRBV6-7
d_call: -
j_call: TRBJ2-2
cdr3_aa: CAIPLRVTGELFF
cdr3_nt: TGTGCCATCCCGTTGCGGGTCACCGGGGAGCTGTTTTTT

clone_size: -
v_call: TRBV9
d_call: TRBD2
j_call: TRBJ2-3
cdr3_aa: CASSVASGGLADTQYF
cdr3_nt: TGTGCCAGCAGCGTAGCTAGCGGGGGCTTGGCAGATACGCAGTATTTT

clone_size: -
v_call: TRBV4-3
d_call: TRBD1
j_call: TRBJ1-5
cdr3_aa: CASSQDRGQKPQHF
cdr3_nt: TGCGCCAGCAGCCAAGACAGGGGGCAAAAGCCCCAGCATTTT

clone_size: -
v_call: TRBV12-5
d_call: TRBD1
j_call: TRBJ1-2
cdr3_aa: CASGVTGPYGYTF
cdr3_nt: TGTGCTAGTGGAGTGACAGGGCCCTATGGCTACACCTTC

clone_size: -
v_call: TRBV4-3
d_call: -
j_call: TRBJ2-3
cdr3_aa: CASSQDRTPRTRDTQYF
cdr3_nt: TGCGCCAGCAGCCAAGATAGGACCCCGCGGACGCGAGATACGCAGTATTTT

clone_size: -
v_call: TRBV4-1
d_call: -
j_call: TRBJ2-1
cdr3_aa: CASSPKAREQFF
cdr3_nt: TGCGCCAGCAGCCCCAAAGCGAGGGAGCAGTTCTTC

clone_size: few
v_call: TRBV27
d_call: TRBD1
j_call: TRBJ1-2
cdr3_aa: CASSPEDRAGANYGYTF
cdr3_nt: TGTGCCAGCAGTCCCGAGGACAGGGCAGGAGCTAACTATGGCTACACCTTC

clone_size: -
v_call: TRBV7-2
d_call: -
j_call: TRBJ1-5
cdr3_aa: CASSFQGPEPQHF
cdr3_nt: TGTGCCAGCAGCTTCCAGGGGCCAGAGCCCCAGCATTTT

clone_size: -
v_call: TRBV5-7
d_call: TRBD2
j_call: TRBJ2-1
cdr3_aa: CASSLEYFSSGAFNEQFF
cdr3_nt: TGTGCCAGCAGCTTGGAGTATTTCTCTAGCGGGGCCTTCAATGAGCAGTTCTTC

clone_size: -
v_call: TRBV2
d_call: -
j_call: TRBJ1-5
cdr3_aa: CASKGGYNQPQHF
cdr3_nt: TGTGCCAGCAAAGGCGGCTACAATCAGCCCCAGCATTTT

clone_size: -
v_call: TRBV19
d_call: -
j_call: TRBJ2-2
cdr3_aa: CASSIVRTGELFF
cdr3_nt: TGTGCCAGTAGTATTGTCCGCACCGGGGAGCTGTTTTTT

clone_size: few
v_call: TRBV5-1
d_call: -
j_call: TRBJ1-2
cdr3_aa: CASSLEKNYGYTF
cdr3_nt: TGCGCCAGCAGCCTGGAGAAGAACTATGGCTACACCTTC

clone_size: -
v_call: TRBV5-1
d_call: -
j_call: TRBJ1-1
cdr3_aa: CASSLAGTPFKNTEAFF
cdr3_nt: TGCGCCAGCAGCTTGGCCGGGACCCCTTTTAAGAACACTGAAGCTTTCTTT

clone_size: -
v_call: TRBV4-3
d_call: TRBD1
j_call: TRBJ2-1
cdr3_aa: CASSQKTGGNYNEQFF
cdr3_nt: TGCGCCAGCAGCCAGAAAACAGGGGGGAACTACAATGAGCAGTTCTTC